The 9 T cell receptor beta chains listed next were all sequenced from one sample in a study of T cells in Graves' hyperthyroidism and ophthalmopathy. The CDR3 regions of TCR beta were amplified from RNA transcripts. The study used the HTBI primer set for a first-round RT-PCR of the TCR CDR3. TCRdb re-called the multiplex PCR reads with MiXCR, one entry per CDR3 protein. The top ten clones hold around 7.9% of a sample with about 290,000 distinct CDR3 sequences, about an eighth of them seen once. Material: blood. All receptors come from a woman aged 25 to 39 with Graves' hyperthyroidism that later progressed to Graves' ophthalmopathy.

This clonotype was detected many times. The V gene is TRBV20-1, the J gene TRBJ1-2; D perhaps matches TRBD1 (5 bases). Trimming shortened V by 6 bases and J by 0 bases, and 17 bases separated the two germline ends. Per germline, CDR1 DFQATT and CDR2 SNEGSKA (reference sequence). This CDR3 has 15 amino acids. CDR3 in amino acids: CSAAIRQPTNYGYTF. As DNA, the CDR3 is TGCAGTGCGGCCATTAGACAGCCGACTAACTATGGCTACACCTTC.

This clonotype was seen ten or more times. This chain connects TRBV27 to TRBJ2-7; 9 bases align to TRBD1. The germline gives CDR1 MNHEY, CDR2 SMNVEV (reference sequence). V shed 6 bases, J shed 2 bases, and the junction held 8 bases outside the gene matches. CDR3 length equals 15 residues. Written as DNA, the CDR3 is TGTGCCAGCAGCCCACTTAGGGACAGGGCCTACGAGCAGTACTTC. Translating it yields CASSPLRDRAYEQYF.

This clonotype appeared many times. V and J are TRBV28 and TRBJ2-5; 9 bases agree with TRBD2. Germline CDR1 MDHEN, CDR2 SYDVKM. The ends lost 5 bases at V and 5 bases at J; junction bases unmatched: 12. The CDR3 has 16 amino acids. The chain's CDR3 is CASSPARAGGVETQYF. The CDR3 bases are TGTGCCAGCAGTCCAGCAAGGGCGGGAGGGGTGGAGACCCAGTACTTC.

The table lists this clonotype with many counts. This chain connects TRBV6-2 or TRBV6-3 to TRBJ2-1, with 11 bases matching TRBD2. There are 15 residues in the CDR3. Germline lookup yields CDR1 MNHEY and CDR2 SVGEGT. J was trimmed by 8 bases and V by 6 bases; bases with no gene match: 9. This chain's CDR3 is CASSPLSGRGYEQFF. DNA of the CDR3: TGTGCCAGCAGCCCTCTTAGCGGGAGGGGATATGAGCAGTTCTTC.

At least ten counts were recorded for this clonotype. This chain links TRBV5-1 with TRBJ2-7; 8 bases map to TRBD1. Germline V gene data show CDR1 as SGHRS and CDR2 as YFSETQ. The CDR3 spans 15 residues. V was pared by 4 bases and J by 2 bases, with 8 bases of the junction left unmatched. CDR3 nucleotides: TGCGCCAGCAGCCAGACGAGGACAGGGACCTACGAGCAGTACTTC. Protein: CASSQTRTGTYEQYF.

This clonotype was seen at least ten times. J is TRBJ1-4 and V is TRBV20-1, with TRBD1 as a possible D gene (6 bases). With 5 bases removed from V and 1 base from J, the gap between germline ends came to 17 bases. This CDR3 has 16 amino acids. CDR1 DFQATT and CDR2 SNEGSKA come from the germline V gene (reference sequence). CDR3 loop: CSAFITGKETNEKLFF. CDR3 DNA: TGCAGTGCTTTCATTACAGGGAAGGAAACTAATGAAAAACTGTTTTTT.

This chain uses TRBV6-9 with TRBJ2-1; 9 nucleotides line up with TRBD2. CDR3 size: 14 residues. The V gene's germline CDR1 is MNHGY and CDR2 SVAAGI. The ends lost 4 bases at V and 8 bases at J; junction bases unmatched: 6. The CDR3 DNA reads as TGTGCCAGCAGTTGGTCTAGCGGGAAATATGAGCAGTTCTTC. This codes for CASSWSSGKYEQFF.

This clonotype was counted many times. The chain combines TRBV28 with TRBJ2-2; D is perhaps TRBD1 or TRBD2 (6 bases each). This CDR3 is 17 amino acids long. V lost 6 bases and J lost 6, with 23 bases in between. Germline V lookup: CDR1 MDHEN, CDR2 SYDVKM. Here the CDR3 DNA reads TGTGCCAGCAGACAATTCACCTTTATAGGGGGGCCCGGGGAGCTGTTTTTT. Protein product: CASRQFTFIGGPGELFF.

This clonotype showed up just a few times. The chain links TRBV14 to TRBJ2-1; 7 bases line up with TRBD1. This CDR3 is 16 amino acids long. After removal of 4 bases from V and 1 base from J, the junction contained 7 bases not matched to a gene. CDR1 is SGHDN and CDR2 is FVKESK in the germline V gene. The CDR3 DNA reads TGTGCCAGCAGCCCGTGGGGGACAGATTCCTACAATGAGCAGTTCTTC. Translated, it gives CASSPWGTDSYNEQFF.